These 21 T cell receptor beta chains were sequenced from one sample in a study of response to subunit inactivated influenza vaccine. TCRdb re-analysed the RT-PCR reads in MiXCR, keeping a single row per CDR3 protein. The repertoire holds more than 250,000 distinct CDR3 sequences, around a fifth seen once, with about a tenth in the top ten. The source was PBMCs from blood, collected less than 22 months after vaccination. The receptors were sampled from a man in his fifties or sixties who received an inactivated influenza vaccine.

The chain employs TRBV7-9 and TRBJ2-1; 12 bases fit TRBD2. J gave up 6 bases and V 2 bases, and 2 bases lay outside the gene matches. Germline lookup yields CDR1 SEHNR and CDR2 FQNEAQ (reference sequence). This CDR3 region has 15 residues. The CDR3 coding sequence is TGTGCCAGCAGCTTAACTAGCGGGGGGTTCAATGAGCAGTTCTTC. It yields the protein CASSLTSGGFNEQFF.

This clonotype was counted once. The V call is TRBV12-3 or TRBV12-4, the J call TRBJ2-7; 8 bases are a match to TRBD2. With 3 bases clipped from V and 5 bases from J, the junction kept 6 bases outside the gene matches. This CDR3 is built from 14 residues. CDR3: CASSFPGTSNEQYF. In DNA, the CDR3 is TGTGCCAGCAGTTTTCCCGGGACTAGTAACGAGCAGTACTTC.

This clonotype was observed a few times. The rearrangement uses TRBV5-1 and TRBJ1-5; D possibly corresponds to TRBD1 (5 bases). The CDR3 is 13 residues long. Germline V gene lookup returns CDR1 SGHRS and CDR2 YFSETQ. Trimming took off 4 bases at V and 5 bases at J, with 10 bases between the two ends. The CDR3 loop reads CASSPRGDQPQHF. The CDR3 nucleotides are TGCGCCAGCAGCCCGAGGGGCGATCAGCCCCAGCATTTT. The full variable domain, rest sourced from reference TRBV5-1 and TRBJ1-5, is KAGVTQTPRYLIKTRGQQVTLSCSPISGHRSVSWYQQTPGQGLQFLFEYFSETQRNKGNFPGRFSGRQFSNSRSEMNVSTLELGDSALYLCASSPRGDQPQHFGDGTRLSIL.

This clonotype was counted only a few times. This sequence joins TRBV7-8 and TRBJ1-1; tentative D call: TRBD1 (5 bases). Looked up from germline, CDR1 is SGHVS and CDR2 is FQNEAQ. This CDR3 is built from 17 residues. The V gene lost 6 bases and the J gene lost 1 base, with 21 bases spanning the gap. CDR3 in DNA: TGTGCCAGCAGTCAAAGGGTTCGGGGGACTCAGAACACTGAAGCTTTCTTT. Translated, it gives CASSQRVRGTQNTEAFF.

The sample holds a few counts of this clonotype. The chain links TRBV7-9 to TRBJ1-2, with D hard to call. Germline CDR1 and CDR2: SEHNR and FQNEAQ (reference sequence). The ends were cut back, 4 bases at V and 0 bases at J, with 12 bases in the middle. There are 15 residues in the CDR3. Here the CDR3 reads CASSSSGITNYGYTF. CDR3 DNA: TGTGCCAGCAGCTCGAGTGGGATAACTAACTATGGCTACACCTTC. Filled out from reference TRBV7-9 and TRBJ1-2, the complete variable domain reads DTGVSQNPRHKITKRGQNVTFRCDPISEHNRLYWYRQTLGQGPEFLTYFQNEAQLEKSRLLSDRFSAERPKGSFSTLEIQRTEQGDSAMYLCASSSSGITNYGYTFGSGTRLTVV.

The chain links TRBV24-1 to TRBJ2-2; 9 nucleotides match TRBD1. Germline V gene sequence: CDR1 KGHDR, CDR2 SFDVKD. The CDR3 sequence is 17 residues long. V shed 4 bases and J 6 bases; nucleotides not matched to a gene: 11. CDR3 sequence reads: CATSDYPGQGYSGELFF. In nucleotides, the CDR3 is TGTGCCACCAGTGACTATCCGGGACAGGGTTATTCCGGGGAGCTGTTTTTT.

The chain recombines TRBV3-1 with TRBJ1-5, with D maybe TRBD1 (5 bases). The V end lost 1 base, the J end lost 5 bases, and 6 bases lay between the germline ends. Germline CDR1 and CDR2: LGHDT and YNNKEL (reference sequence). This CDR3 contains 13 residues. The CDR3 protein is CASSQGQYQPQHF. The CDR3 region has the DNA TGTGCCAGCAGCCAAGGACAGTATCAGCCCCAGCATTTT.

There are a few counts of this clonotype. CDR3 nucleotide sequence: TGCAGCGTTGCGGGGGAGAGCTCCTACGAGCAGTACTTC. Protein sequence: CSVAGESSYEQYF. The chain joins TRBV29-1 to TRBJ2-7, with D perhaps matching TRBD2 (6 bases). CDR1 is SQVTM and CDR2 is ANQGSEA in the germline V gene. The CDR3 runs to 13 residues. Between the trimmed V and J ends, which lost 4 bases and 0 bases, there was a span of 10 bases.

There are many counts of this clonotype. V and J are TRBV5-1 and TRBJ1-4, with TRBD1 identical over 10 bases. Per the germline V gene, CDR1 is SGHRS and CDR2 is YFSETQ. V trimming: 0 bases; J trimming: 8 bases; junction bases outside the gene matches: 1. The CDR3 consists of 14 residues. The CDR3 DNA is TGCGCCAGCAGCTTGGGACAGGGGGCGGAAAAACTGTTTTTT. It translates to CASSLGQGAEKLFF.

V is TRBV7-9 and J is TRBJ1-2, with 9 bases aligning to TRBD1. The CDR3 is 14 amino acids. From germline, CDR1 is SEHNR and CDR2 FQNEAQ (reference sequence). V was pared by 4 bases and J by 4 bases, with 4 bases of the junction left unmatched. The CDR3 sequence: CASSSDRGIYGYTF. CDR3 in DNA: TGTGCCAGCAGCTCGGACAGGGGTATCTATGGCTACACCTTC.

The genes are TRBV4-3 and TRBJ2-5; D is unresolved. There are 14 residues in the CDR3. V lost 0 bases and J 1 base, leaving 6 bases between the germline ends. CDR1 and CDR2 from the germline V gene are LGHNA and YSLEER. CDR3 DNA: TGCGCCAGCAGCCAAGAGTTCGGCCAAGAGACCCAGTACTTC. Residues: CASSQEFGQETQYF.

This clonotype was detected a few times. The chain is built from TRBV2 and TRBJ1-5, with 8 bases lining up with TRBD1. The ends lost 7 bases at V and 4 bases at J; junction bases unmatched: 6. The CDR3 consists of 14 residues. CDR1 and CDR2 from the germline V gene are SNHLY and FYNNEI. CDR3 sequence: CASNSGGSNQPQHF. The DNA of the CDR3 is TGTGCCAGCAACTCAGGGGGCTCTAATCAGCCCCAGCATTTT.

V gene TRBV12-3 or TRBV12-4 combines with J gene TRBJ2-1; possible D gene TRBD1, 6 bases. The V end lost 8 bases, the J end lost 12 bases, and 20 bases lay between the germline ends. CDR3 length equals 13 residues. Written as DNA, the CDR3 is TGTGCCAGCGGCCCCAACAGGGAGAAGGTGCAGTTCTTC. This translates into CASGPNREKVQFF.

This clonotype was seen repeatedly, ten times or more. V and J are TRBV6-1 and TRBJ1-6; 7 positions match TRBD1. Germline loops: CDR1 MNHNS, CDR2 SASEGT. The CDR3 sequence is 14 residues long. J gave up 5 bases and V 6 bases, and 4 bases lay outside the gene matches. The CDR3 spells CASRMTGHNSPLHF. CDR3 in DNA: TGTGCCAGCAGGATGACAGGGCATAATTCACCCCTCCACTTT.

The rearrangement uses TRBV20-1 and TRBJ2-7; a possible D gene is TRBD2 (5 bases). Germline V lookup: CDR1 DFQATT, CDR2 SNEGSKA (reference sequence). Trimming pared 1 base from V and 6 bases from J, leaving 16 bases between. The CDR3 is made up of 14 amino acids. CDR3 bases: TGCAGTGCTAGAGGGTTGGAGGTTTTTGTCGAGCAGTACTTC. Residues: CSARGLEVFVEQYF.

The chain has TRBV20-1 and TRBJ2-3; 12 positions agree with TRBD2. CDR1 DFQATT and CDR2 SNEGSKA come from the germline V gene (reference sequence). The trim removed 0 bases at V and 5 bases at J, leaving 9 bases unmatched. The CDR3 length is 17 residues. CDR3 DNA sequence: TGCAGTGCTAGAGATCCCAGACTAGCGGGAGATGAAGATACGCAGTATTTT. Its protein is CSARDPRLAGDEDTQYF.

This clonotype was seen more than once but under ten times. The CDR3 sequence: CSVINPDTQYF. Here the CDR3 DNA reads TGCAGCGTGATAAATCCCGATACGCAGTATTTT. The J gene is TRBJ2-3, the V gene TRBV29-1; D gene unclear. Trimming removed 6 bases at V and 6 bases at J, with 10 bases between. The CDR3 sequence is 11 residues long. The germline V gene encodes CDR1 SQVTM and CDR2 ANQGSEA.

V is TRBV12-3 or TRBV12-4 and J is TRBJ2-7; D remains unclear. V was shortened by 2 bases and J by 1 base, with 18 bases between the two germline ends. The CDR3 totals 17 residues. CDR3 coding DNA: TGTGCCAGCAGTTTAAGTGTGGGCAGTTACGCATCCTACGAGCAGTACTTC. This sequence encodes CASSLSVGSYASYEQYF.

This clonotype was detected only a few times. V is TRBV4-1 and J is TRBJ1-5; D gene unclear. The CDR3 contains 14 residues. Germline V gene lookup returns CDR1 MGHRA and CDR2 YSYEKL. V was clipped by 0 bases and J by 6 bases, with 9 bases between them. The CDR3 spells CASSQEGIGQPQHF. In nucleotides, the CDR3 is TGCGCCAGCAGCCAAGAGGGGATCGGTCAGCCCCAGCATTTT.

This clonotype was seen only a few times. The chain is built from TRBV6-5 and TRBJ2-7, with D maybe TRBD2 (5 bases). The CDR3 extends over 14 amino acids. The V end was cut by 3 bases, the J end by 2 bases, with 11 bases between. Germline V gene lookup returns CDR1 MNHEY and CDR2 SVGAGI. CDR3 sequence: CASSYYAGPYEQYF. The CDR3 DNA reads as TGTGCCAGCAGTTATTATGCGGGTCCCTACGAGCAGTACTTC.

This sequence joins TRBV4-3 and TRBJ1-2; D call uncertain. Trimming shortened V by 0 bases and J by 8 bases, and 10 bases separated the two germline ends. Per the germline V gene, CDR1 is LGHNA and CDR2 is YSLEER. CDR3 length: 13 amino acids. The CDR3 DNA follows: TGCGCCAGCAGCCAAGATATGGGGAACGGCTACACCTTC. Translation gives CASSQDMGNGYTF.